Listed here are 28 T cell receptor beta chains from one sample, sequenced in a study of cytomegalovirus exposure and HLA in healthy donors. In the PCR, 60 Vbeta and 13 Jbeta primers were used. The assay was immunoSEQ multiplex PCR, and TCRdb's table has in-frame clones only and misses some. The sample lists some 150,000 clones; roughly 77% were seen once. Specimen: PBMCs. These receptors originate from a human donor in good health.

As for this clone: The identical CDR3 is also encoded by other nucleotide sequences in the sample. V and J are TRBV4-2 and TRBJ2-2, with 9 bases fitting TRBD2. There are 17 residues in the CDR3. V lost 0 bases and J lost 1; bases outside the gene matches: 3. Germline values: CDR1 LGHNA, CDR2 YNFKEQ. The CDR3 region has the DNA TGTGCCAGCAGCCAAGAAGCTAGCGGGGTGAACACCGGGGAGCTGTTTTTT. Amino acid sequence: CASSQEASGVNTGELFF.

The chain employs TRBV7-3 and TRBJ2-5, with 14 bases fitting TRBD2. The CDR3 sequence is 15 residues long. Germline V lookup: CDR1 SGHTA, CDR2 FQGTGA. The trim removed 5 bases at V and 4 bases at J, leaving 3 bases unmatched. The CDR3 DNA reads as TGTGCCAGCAGCCTCGGACTAGCGGGAGGAGAGACCCAGTACTTC. Translated: CASSLGLAGGETQYF.

This sequence joins TRBV29-1 and TRBJ1-1, with D uncertain. Germline V gives CDR1 SQVTM, CDR2 ANQGSEA. The V end lost 7 bases, the J end lost 7 bases, and 7 bases lay between the germline ends. The CDR3 has 9 amino acids. For the CDR3, the DNA is TGCAGCGGCGGCAATGAAGCTTTCTTT. It is translated as CSGGNEAFF.

CDR3 nucleotide sequence: TGCGCCAGCAGGGATCCCGGGACAGCCTACACCTTC. This codes for CASRDPGTAYTF. V gene TRBV10-2 combines with J gene TRBJ1-2; 7 nucleotides line up with TRBD1. After removal of 6 bases from V and 10 bases from J, the junction contained 8 bases not matched to a gene. The CDR3 loop spans 12 amino acids. Germline lookup yields CDR1 WSHSY and CDR2 SAAADI.

J is TRBJ1-1 and V is TRBV28; D is undetermined. Germline V gene lookup returns CDR1 MDHEN and CDR2 SYDVKM. The CDR3 loop spans 16 amino acids. Trimming took off 3 bases at V and 3 bases at J, with 17 bases between the two ends. The CDR3 here is CASSFQATKADTEAFF. In nucleotides, the CDR3 is TGTGCCAGCAGTTTTCAGGCTACAAAAGCGGACACTGAAGCTTTCTTT.

This clone was observed a single time. V is TRBV4-2 and J is TRBJ2-2; 7 nucleotides agree with TRBD1. The CDR3 is made up of 21 amino acids. Unmatched junction bases numbered 20, after V lost 0 bases and J lost 4 bases. CDR1 LGHNA and CDR2 YNFKEQ come from the germline V gene. The CDR3 nucleotides are TGTGCCAGCAGCCAAGATAGGGATCCGGACAGGTCCAATAGAATCACCGGGGAGCTGTTTTTT. Residues: CASSQDRDPDRSNRITGELFF.

This clone showed up just a few times. The gene calls are TRBV4-1 and TRBJ1-2, with D uncertain. The V gene lost 0 bases and the J gene lost 3 bases, with 8 bases spanning the gap. Germline V gives CDR1 MGHRA, CDR2 YSYEKL. The CDR3 has 14 amino acids. This CDR3 is CASSQDGRDYGYTF. CDR3 DNA: TGCGCCAGCAGCCAAGATGGGAGAGACTATGGCTACACCTTC.

The chain couples TRBV7-2 to TRBJ2-7; 12 nucleotides align to TRBD2. The CDR3 spans 16 residues. The germline V gene has CDR1 SGHTA and CDR2 FQGNSA. V was pared by 3 bases and J by 0 bases, with 3 bases of the junction left unmatched. The CDR3 DNA reads as TGTGCCAGCAGCTTCGGACTAGCGGGGACCTCCTACGAGCAGTACTTC. This sequence encodes CASSFGLAGTSYEQYF.

The V and J genes are TRBV5-1 and TRBJ2-7; 8 positions match TRBD2. This CDR3 has 16 residues. Germline values: CDR1 SGHRS, CDR2 YFSETQ. V dropped 4 bases and J dropped 0; count of bases not matched to a gene: 9. Here the CDR3 DNA reads TGCGCCAGCAGCCCCTCCGTAGCGGGGAGCTCCTACGAGCAGTACTTC. Its translation is CASSPSVAGSSYEQYF.

The J gene is TRBJ2-5, the V gene TRBV7-6, with TRBD1 identical over 9 bases. This CDR3 contains 16 residues. Germline V CDR1 and CDR2: SGHVS, FNYEAQ. With V trimmed by 1 base and J by 5 bases, 8 bases remained unmatched. The CDR3 protein is CASSLVGDRGSETQYF. The CDR3 region has the DNA TGTGCCAGCAGCTTAGTAGGAGACAGGGGGTCTGAGACCCAGTACTTC.

The J gene is TRBJ1-1, the V gene TRBV6-1; D might be TRBD1 (6 bases). The CDR3 has 15 residues. Germline loops: CDR1 MNHNS, CDR2 SASEGT. The V gene lost 0 bases and the J gene lost 0 bases, with 8 bases spanning the gap. CDR3 in DNA: TGTGCCAGCAGTGAAGCGCCAGGGGTGAACACTGAAGCTTTCTTT. Protein product: CASSEAPGVNTEAFF.

This sequence joins TRBV11-2 and TRBJ1-5; D perhaps matches TRBD1 (6 bases). Germline V gives CDR1 SGHAT, CDR2 FQNNGV. V lost 3 bases and J lost 4, with 13 bases in between. The CDR3 has 15 residues. CDR3 region: CASSLGWQGNQPQHF. The CDR3 region has the DNA TGTGCCAGCAGCTTGGGGTGGCAGGGGAATCAGCCCCAGCATTTT.

V and J are TRBV5-6 and TRBJ2-7; D is perhaps TRBD1 (5 bases). The germline gives CDR1 SGHDT, CDR2 YYEEEE. The V end was cut by 4 bases, the J end by 6 bases, with 17 bases between. CDR3 length equals 14 residues. The CDR3 loop is CASSPSGRVAEQYF. CDR3 DNA: TGTGCCAGCAGCCCCTCAGGCAGGGTCGCCGAGCAGTACTTC.

The chain couples TRBV28 to TRBJ2-7; 10 positions match TRBD2. Germline values: CDR1 MDHEN, CDR2 SYDVKM. The V gene end was trimmed by 4 bases and the J gene end by 3 bases; junction bases not matched to a gene: 9. This CDR3 is built from 16 residues. CDR3 coding DNA: TGTGCCAGCAGTTCCTCCGGGACTAGCGTCTTCTACGAGCAGTACTTC. Protein sequence: CASSSSGTSVFYEQYF.

This chain joins TRBV9 and TRBJ2-7, with D possibly being TRBD2 (5 bases). The CDR3 loop spans 11 amino acids. V was clipped by 7 bases and J by 4 bases, with 9 bases between them. Germline lookup yields CDR1 SGDLS and CDR2 YYNGEE. The CDR3 DNA is TGTGCCAGCTATCCGGGATACGAGCAGTACTTC. Its protein is CASYPGYEQYF.

This clone was seen just once. This sequence joins TRBV7-3 and TRBJ2-2, with TRBD1 matching over 8 bases. Unmatched junction bases numbered 10, after V lost 5 bases and J lost 8 bases. The CDR3 contains 15 residues. Germline V gene sequence: CDR1 SGHTA, CDR2 FQGTGA. The CDR3, as DNA: TGTGCCAGCAGCCCCAGGGGGCGCGTGCGTGGGGAGCTGTTTTTT. Encoded protein: CASSPRGRVRGELFF.

V and J are TRBV9 and TRBJ1-1, with 9 bases lining up with TRBD1. V was clipped by 3 bases and J by 4 bases; unmatched bases: 10. Germline CDR1 reads SGDLS; CDR2 reads YYNGEE. The CDR3 contains 16 residues. For the CDR3, the DNA is TGTGCCAGCAGCGCCAGACAGGGGGATGTTGTCACTGAAGCTTTCTTT. The encoded protein is CASSARQGDVVTEAFF.

The table lists this clone with a few counts. The rearrangement joins TRBV7-9 to TRBJ2-1; TRBD2 aligns across 8 bases. Germline assignment: CDR1 SEHNR and CDR2 FQNEAQ (reference sequence). Losses at the gene ends were 1 base for V and 7 bases for J; bases not matched to a gene: 12. The CDR3 consists of 17 residues. In DNA, the CDR3 is TGTGCCAGCAGCTTAGAGGGTAGCGGGAACGGTGCGAATGAGCAGTTCTTC. The encoded protein is CASSLEGSGNGANEQFF.

The gene calls are TRBV5-5 and TRBJ1-1; 7 bases agree with TRBD1. This CDR3 region has 14 residues. V shed 4 bases, J shed 7 bases, and the junction held 10 bases outside the gene matches. Germline V CDR1 and CDR2: SGHKS, YYEKEE (reference sequence). The CDR3 loop reads CASSSRGQNGEAFF. The CDR3 DNA reads TGTGCCAGCAGCAGCCGGGGACAGAATGGTGAAGCTTTCTTT.

This rearrangement joins TRBV7-6 to TRBJ1-1, with no clear D. The CDR3 spans 13 residues. Between the trimmed V and J ends, which lost 1 base and 4 bases, there was a span of 7 bases. Germline CDR1 is SGHVS and CDR2 is FNYEAQ. CDR3 sequence reads: CASSLGGGTEAFF. The CDR3 DNA reads as TGTGCCAGCAGCTTAGGCGGCGGCACTGAAGCTTTCTTT.

The chain is built from TRBV6-5 and TRBJ2-7; D gene uncertain. Between the trimmed V and J ends, which lost 4 bases and 3 bases, there was a span of 7 bases. The V gene's germline CDR1 is MNHEY and CDR2 SVGAGI. There are 12 residues in the CDR3. In nucleotides, the CDR3 is TGTGCCAGCAGTTGGAACAGCTACGAGCAGTACTTC. Protein product: CASSWNSYEQYF.

V usage is TRBV7-6 and J usage is TRBJ1-3; D not certain. Between the trimmed V and J ends, which lost 1 base and 0 bases, there was a span of 10 bases. The germline gives CDR1 SGHVS, CDR2 FNYEAQ. The CDR3 consists of 16 residues. The CDR3 loop reads CASSLGRGPSGNTIYF. In DNA, the CDR3 is TGTGCCAGCAGCTTAGGCCGAGGTCCCTCTGGAAACACCATATATTTT.

The table lists this clone with a few counts. The chain carries TRBV21-1 and TRBJ1-3; TRBD1 is the table's D call, not checked against the DNA. TRBV21-1 has pseudogene status. This CDR3 has 17 amino acids. CDR3 region: CASSRRCFRDRGNTIYF. The CDR3 DNA follows: TGTGCCAGCAGCAGACGATGCTTCCGGGACAGGGGAAACACCATATATTTT.

CDR3 DNA: TGTGCCAGCAGTTTAAGTGGGGGGGAGACCCAGTACTTC. Encoded protein: CASSLSGGETQYF. The rearrangement joins TRBV28 to TRBJ2-5; D may be TRBD2 (6 bases). Trimming removed 2 bases from V and 5 bases from J, with 9 bases in between. Germline V gene data show CDR1 as MDHEN and CDR2 as SYDVKM. The CDR3 loop spans 13 amino acids.

The chain joins TRBV5-5 to TRBJ2-3, with D maybe TRBD1 (5 bases). This CDR3 contains 15 residues. CDR1 is SGHKS, CDR2 YYEKEE, per germline (reference sequence). Trimming cost V 0 bases and J 3 bases, with 11 bases left between them. This CDR3 reads CASSLEDISTDTQYF. CDR3 nucleotides: TGTGCCAGCAGCTTGGAGGACATCTCAACAGATACGCAGTATTTT.

This rearrangement joins TRBV5-6 to TRBJ2-5; 12 bases align to TRBD2. V lost 1 base, J lost 2 bases, and 3 bases stayed unmatched. The germline gives CDR1 SGHDT, CDR2 YYEEEE. The CDR3 runs to 16 residues. The CDR3 protein is CASSLWTSGEQETQYF. In DNA form, the CDR3 reads TGTGCCAGCAGCTTGTGGACTAGCGGGGAACAAGAGACCCAGTACTTC.

This clone was seen only once. The genes are TRBV30 and TRBJ2-1, with 8 nucleotides matching TRBD1. Unmatched junction bases numbered 24, after V lost 8 bases and J lost 12 bases. CDR3 length: 16 amino acids. CDR1 and CDR2 from the germline V gene are GTSNPN and SVGIG (reference sequence). CDR3 coding DNA: TGTGCCCCAACCGCCCAGGGGACAGGAGTGTCAAGAGTGCAGTTCTTC. Its translation: CAPTAQGTGVSRVQFF.

V usage is TRBV19 and J usage is TRBJ2-1; tentatively, D is TRBD2 (7 bases). CDR3 length: 15 amino acids. V gave up 6 bases and J gave up 10 bases, with 22 bases separating them. Germline V CDR1 and CDR2: LNHDA, SQIVND (reference sequence). CDR3 sequence reads: CASSLIGQREGEQFF. For the CDR3, the DNA is TGTGCCAGTAGCCTGATCGGACAGCGGGAAGGGGAGCAGTTCTTC.